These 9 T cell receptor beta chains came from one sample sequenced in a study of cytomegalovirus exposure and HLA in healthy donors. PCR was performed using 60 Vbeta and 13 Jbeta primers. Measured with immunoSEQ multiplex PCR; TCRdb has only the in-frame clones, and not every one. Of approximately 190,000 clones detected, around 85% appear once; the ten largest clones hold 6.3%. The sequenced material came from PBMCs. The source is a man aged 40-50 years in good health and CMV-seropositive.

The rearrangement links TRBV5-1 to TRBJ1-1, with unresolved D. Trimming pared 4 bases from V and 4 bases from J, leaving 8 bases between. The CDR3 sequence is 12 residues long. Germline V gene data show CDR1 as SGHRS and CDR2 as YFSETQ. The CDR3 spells CASSQIGTEAFF. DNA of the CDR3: TGCGCCAGCAGCCAGATTGGCACTGAAGCTTTCTTT.

The CDR3: CASSPTAGNTEAFF. The CDR3, as DNA: TGTGCCAGCAGCCCGACAGCGGGAAACACTGAAGCTTTCTTT. The chain is built from TRBV7-9 and TRBJ1-1, with D possibly matching TRBD1 (5 bases). Germline V gives CDR1 SEHNR, CDR2 FQNEAQ (reference sequence). The ends were cut back, 5 bases at V and 2 bases at J, with 12 bases in the middle. The CDR3 is 14 residues long.

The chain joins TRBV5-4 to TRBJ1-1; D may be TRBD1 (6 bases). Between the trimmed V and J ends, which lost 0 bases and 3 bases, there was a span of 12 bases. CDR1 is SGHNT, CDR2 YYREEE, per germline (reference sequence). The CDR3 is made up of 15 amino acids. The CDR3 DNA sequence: TGTGCCAGCAGCTTGGCACCGAGGACAGACACTGAAGCTTTCTTT. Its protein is CASSLAPRTDTEAFF.

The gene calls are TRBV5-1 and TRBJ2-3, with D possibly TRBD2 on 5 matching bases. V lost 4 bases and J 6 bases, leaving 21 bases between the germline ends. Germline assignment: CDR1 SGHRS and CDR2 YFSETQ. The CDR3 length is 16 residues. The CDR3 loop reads CASSPQRHKSGDTQYF. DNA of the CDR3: TGCGCCAGCAGCCCGCAGAGGCACAAATCGGGGGATACGCAGTATTTT.

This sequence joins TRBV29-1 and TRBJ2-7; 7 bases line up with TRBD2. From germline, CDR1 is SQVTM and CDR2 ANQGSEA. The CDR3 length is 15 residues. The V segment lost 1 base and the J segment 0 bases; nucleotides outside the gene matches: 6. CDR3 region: CSVEVGGGYSYEQYF. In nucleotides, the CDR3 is TGCAGCGTTGAAGTTGGCGGGGGATACTCCTACGAGCAGTACTTC.

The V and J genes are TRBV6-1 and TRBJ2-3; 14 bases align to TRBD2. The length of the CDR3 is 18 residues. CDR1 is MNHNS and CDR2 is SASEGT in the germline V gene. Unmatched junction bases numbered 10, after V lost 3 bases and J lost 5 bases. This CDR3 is CASSESGLAGGLRDTQYF. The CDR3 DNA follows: TGTGCCAGCAGTGAGTCAGGACTAGCGGGGGGACTGAGAGATACGCAGTATTTT.

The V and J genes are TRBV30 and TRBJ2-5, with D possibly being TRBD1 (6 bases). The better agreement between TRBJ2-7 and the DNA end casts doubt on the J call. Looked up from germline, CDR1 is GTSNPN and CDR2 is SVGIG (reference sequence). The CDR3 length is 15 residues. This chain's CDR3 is CAWSGAGASSYEQYF. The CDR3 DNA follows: TGTGCCTGGAGTGGGGCAGGGGCGAGCTCCTACGAGCAGTACTTC.

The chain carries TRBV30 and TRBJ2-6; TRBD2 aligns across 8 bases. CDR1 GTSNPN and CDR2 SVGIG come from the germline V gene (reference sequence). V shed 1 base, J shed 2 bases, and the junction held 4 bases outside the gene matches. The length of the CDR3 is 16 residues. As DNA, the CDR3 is TGTGCCTGGAGTGGGACGGGAGGGCCTGGGGCCAACGTCCTGACTTTC. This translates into CAWSGTGGPGANVLTF. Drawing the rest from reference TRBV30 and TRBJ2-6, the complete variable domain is SQTIHQWPATLVQPVGSPLSLECTVEGTSNPNLYWYRQAAGRGLQLLFYSVGIGQISSEVPQNLSASRPQDRQFILSSKKLLLSDSGFYLCAWSGTGGPGANVLTFGAGSRLTVL.

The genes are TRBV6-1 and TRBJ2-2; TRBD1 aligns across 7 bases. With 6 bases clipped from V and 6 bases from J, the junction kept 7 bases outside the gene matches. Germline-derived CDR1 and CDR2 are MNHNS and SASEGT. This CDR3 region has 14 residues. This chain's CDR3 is CASSPYRGAGELFF. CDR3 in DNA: TGTGCCAGCAGCCCCTACAGGGGAGCCGGGGAGCTGTTTTTT.